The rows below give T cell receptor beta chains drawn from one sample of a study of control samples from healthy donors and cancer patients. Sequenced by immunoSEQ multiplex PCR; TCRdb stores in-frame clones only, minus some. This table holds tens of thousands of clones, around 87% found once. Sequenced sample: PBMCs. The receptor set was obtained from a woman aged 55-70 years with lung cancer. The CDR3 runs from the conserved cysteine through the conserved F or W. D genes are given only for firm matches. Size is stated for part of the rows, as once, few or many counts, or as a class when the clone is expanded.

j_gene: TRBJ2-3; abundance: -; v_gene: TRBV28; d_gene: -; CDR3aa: CASSLPQTTDTQYF; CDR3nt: TGTGCCAGCAGTTTACCTCAGACTACAGATACGCAGTATTTT
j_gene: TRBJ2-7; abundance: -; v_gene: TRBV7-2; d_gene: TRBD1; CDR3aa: CASSVGQGYEQYF; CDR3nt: TGTGCCAGCAGCGTAGGACAGGGTTACGAGCAGTACTTC
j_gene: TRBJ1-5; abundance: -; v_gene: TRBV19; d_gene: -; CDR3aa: CASSLSGNSNQPQHF; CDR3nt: TGTGCCAGTAGCCTCAGCGGTAATAGCAATCAGCCCCAGCATTTT
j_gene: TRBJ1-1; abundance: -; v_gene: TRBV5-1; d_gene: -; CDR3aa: CASSVGLMEAEHTEAFF; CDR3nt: TGCGCCAGCAGCGTGGGACTCATGGAGGCAGAACACACTGAAGCTTTCTTT
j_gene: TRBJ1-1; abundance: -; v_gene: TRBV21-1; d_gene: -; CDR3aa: CASSKVARGGTEAFF; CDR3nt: TGTGCCAGCAGCAAAGTAGCCCGTGGTGGGACTGAAGCTTTCTTT
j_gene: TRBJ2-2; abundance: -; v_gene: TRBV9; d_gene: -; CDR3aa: CASSVFSAGSTGELFF; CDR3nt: TGTGCCAGCAGCGTCTTCTCGGCGGGGTCCACCGGGGAGCTGTTTTTT
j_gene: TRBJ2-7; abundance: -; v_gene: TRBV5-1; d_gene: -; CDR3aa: CASSSEGLLSLIGEQYF; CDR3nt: TGCGCCAGCAGCTCGGAGGGACTCCTTTCACTAATTGGCGAGCAGTACTTC
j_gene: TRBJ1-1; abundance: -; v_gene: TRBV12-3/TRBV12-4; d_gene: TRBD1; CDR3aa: CASSWTGSPEAFF; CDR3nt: TGTGCCAGCAGTTGGACAGGGAGTCCTGAAGCTTTCTTT
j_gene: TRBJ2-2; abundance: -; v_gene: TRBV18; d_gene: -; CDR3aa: CASSPGRKQELFF; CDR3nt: TGTGCCAGCTCACCCGGTAGGAAGCAGGAGCTGTTTTTT
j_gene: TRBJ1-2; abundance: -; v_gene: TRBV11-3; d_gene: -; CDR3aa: CASSLAGGTGYTF; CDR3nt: TGTGCCAGCAGCTTAGCGGGGGGAACTGGCTACACCTTC
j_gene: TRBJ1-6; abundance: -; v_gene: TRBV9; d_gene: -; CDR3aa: CASSVEGRDNSPLHF; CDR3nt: TGTGCCAGCAGCGTAGAAGGCAGGGATAATTCACCCCTCCACTTT
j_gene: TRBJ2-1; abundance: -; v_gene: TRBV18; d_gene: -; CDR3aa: CASSPPTINEQFF; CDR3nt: TGTGCCAGCTCACCCCCGACTATTAATGAGCAGTTCTTC
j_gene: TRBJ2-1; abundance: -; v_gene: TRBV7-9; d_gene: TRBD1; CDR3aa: CASSLDRMIGRNEQFF; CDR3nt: TGTGCCAGCAGCTTGGACAGGATGATTGGGCGCAATGAGCAGTTCTTC
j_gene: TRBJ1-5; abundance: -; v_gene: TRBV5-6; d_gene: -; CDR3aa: CASSLGWTANQPQHF; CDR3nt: TGTGCCAGCAGCTTGGGATGGACGGCAAATCAGCCCCAGCATTTT
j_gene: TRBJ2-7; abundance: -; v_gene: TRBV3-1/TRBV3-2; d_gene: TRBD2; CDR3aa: CASSQLAAYEQYF; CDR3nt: TGTGCCAGCAGCCAGCTAGCGGCCTACGAGCAGTACTTC
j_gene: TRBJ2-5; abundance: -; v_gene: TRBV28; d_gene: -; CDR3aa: CASSWTSVETQYF; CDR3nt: TGTGCCAGCAGTTGGACGTCGGTCGAGACCCAGTACTTC
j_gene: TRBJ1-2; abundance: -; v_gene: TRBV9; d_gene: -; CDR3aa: CASSTSRSDGYTF; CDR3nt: TGTGCCAGTTCGACGAGCCGAAGCGATGGCTACACCTTC
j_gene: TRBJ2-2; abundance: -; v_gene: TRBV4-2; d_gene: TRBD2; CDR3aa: CASSQAYGGSTGELFF; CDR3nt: TGTGCCAGCAGCCAAGCGTATGGCGGGAGTACCGGGGAGCTGTTTTTT
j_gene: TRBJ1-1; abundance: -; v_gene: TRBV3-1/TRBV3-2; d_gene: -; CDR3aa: CASSQGTSLSRGNTEAFF; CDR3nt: TGTGCCAGCAGCCAAGGAACGAGTCTTTCGCGGGGGAACACTGAAGCTTTCTTT
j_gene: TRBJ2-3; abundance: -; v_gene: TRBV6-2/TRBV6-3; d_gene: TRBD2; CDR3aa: CASSTGTSGRADTQYF; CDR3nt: TGTGCCAGCAGTACCGGGACTAGCGGGAGGGCGGATACGCAGTATTTT
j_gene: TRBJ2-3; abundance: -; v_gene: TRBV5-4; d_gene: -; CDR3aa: CASRGLELNTQYF; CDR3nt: TGTGCCAGCAGGGGTCTGGAACTTAATACGCAGTATTTT
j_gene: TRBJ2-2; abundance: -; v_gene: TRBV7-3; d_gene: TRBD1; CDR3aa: CASSPTGVRTGELFF; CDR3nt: TGTGCCAGCAGCCCGACAGGGGTCAGAACCGGGGAGCTGTTTTTT
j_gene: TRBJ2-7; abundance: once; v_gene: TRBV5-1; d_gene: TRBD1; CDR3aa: CASRFRQGAPSQRGSYEQYF; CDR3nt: TGCGCCAGCAGGTTTAGACAGGGGGCCCCTAGCCAGCGCGGCTCCTACGAGCAGTACTTC
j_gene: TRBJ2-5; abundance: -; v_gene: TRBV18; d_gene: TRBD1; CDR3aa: CASSPFTGTGQETQYF; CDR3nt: TGTGCCAGCTCACCTTTTACCGGGACAGGGCAAGAGACCCAGTACTTC
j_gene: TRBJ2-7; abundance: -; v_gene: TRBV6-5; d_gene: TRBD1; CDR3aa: CASSLDRGNYEQYF; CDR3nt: TGTGCCAGCAGCCTGGACAGGGGAAACTACGAGCAGTACTTC
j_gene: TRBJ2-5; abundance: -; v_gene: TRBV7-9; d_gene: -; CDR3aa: CASSALETQYF; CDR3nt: TGTGCCAGCAGCGCCTTGGAGACCCAGTACTTC
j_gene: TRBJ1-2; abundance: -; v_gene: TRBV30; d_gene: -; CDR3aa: CAWNREFRYTF; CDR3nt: TGTGCCTGGAACAGGGAATTTCGCTACACCTTC
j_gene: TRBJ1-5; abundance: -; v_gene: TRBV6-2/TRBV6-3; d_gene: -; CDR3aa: CASSYRGQFYSNQPQHF; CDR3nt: TGTGCCAGCAGTTATCGGGGTCAGTTTTATAGCAATCAGCCCCAGCATTTT
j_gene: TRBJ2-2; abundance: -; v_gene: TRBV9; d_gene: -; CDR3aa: CASSVAGGELFF; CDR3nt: TGTGCCAGCAGCGTAGCTGGCGGGGAGCTGTTTTTT
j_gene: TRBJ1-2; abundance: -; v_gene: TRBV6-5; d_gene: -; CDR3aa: CASSLTGASYGYTF; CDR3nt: TGTGCCAGCAGCCTTACAGGAGCGTCCTATGGCTACACCTTC
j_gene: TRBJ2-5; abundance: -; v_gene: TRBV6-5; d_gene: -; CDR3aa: CASSRTVQETQYF; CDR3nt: TGTGCCAGCAGCCGGACAGTCCAAGAGACCCAGTACTTC
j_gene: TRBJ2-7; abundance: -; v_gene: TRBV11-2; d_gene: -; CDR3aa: CASSLGGGATYEQYF; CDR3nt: TGTGCCAGCAGCTTAGGCGGCGGGGCTACCTACGAGCAGTACTTC
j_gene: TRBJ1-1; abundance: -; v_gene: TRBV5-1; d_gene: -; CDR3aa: CASSLGDTEAFF; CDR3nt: TGCGCCAGCAGCTTGGGAGACACTGAAGCTTTCTTT
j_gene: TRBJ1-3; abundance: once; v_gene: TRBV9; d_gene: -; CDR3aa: CASSRGISGSTIYF; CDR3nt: TGTGCCAGCAGTAGGGGGATCTCTGGAAGCACCATATATTTT
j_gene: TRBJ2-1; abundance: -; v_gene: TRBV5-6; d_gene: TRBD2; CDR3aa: CASSLTITSGSFEQFF; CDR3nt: TGTGCCAGCAGCTTAACGATAACTAGCGGGAGTTTCGAGCAGTTCTTC
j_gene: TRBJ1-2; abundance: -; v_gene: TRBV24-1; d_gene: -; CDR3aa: CATSGSDAGYTF; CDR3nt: TGTGCCACCAGTGGGTCGGACGCGGGCTACACCTTC
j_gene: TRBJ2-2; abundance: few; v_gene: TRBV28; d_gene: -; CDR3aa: CASSFGGLVTGELFF; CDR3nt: TGTGCCAGCAGTTTCGGCGGACTTGTCACCGGGGAGCTGTTTTTT
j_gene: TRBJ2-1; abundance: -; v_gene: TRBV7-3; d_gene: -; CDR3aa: CASSLSSGANEQFF; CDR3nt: TGTGCCAGCAGCTTAAGTTCAGGAGCCAATGAGCAGTTCTTC